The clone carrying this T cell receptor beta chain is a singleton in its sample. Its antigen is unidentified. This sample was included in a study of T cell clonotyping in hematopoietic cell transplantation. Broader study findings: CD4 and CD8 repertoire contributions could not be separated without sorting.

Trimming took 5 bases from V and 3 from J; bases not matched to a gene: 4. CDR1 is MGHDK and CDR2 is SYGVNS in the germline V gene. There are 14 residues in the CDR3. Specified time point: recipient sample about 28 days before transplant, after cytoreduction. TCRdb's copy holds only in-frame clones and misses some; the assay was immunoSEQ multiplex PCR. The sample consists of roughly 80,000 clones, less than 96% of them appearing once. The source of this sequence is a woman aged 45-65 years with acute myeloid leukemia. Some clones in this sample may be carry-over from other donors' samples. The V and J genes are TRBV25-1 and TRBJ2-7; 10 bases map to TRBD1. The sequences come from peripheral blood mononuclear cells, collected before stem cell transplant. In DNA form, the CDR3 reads TGTGCCAGCAGTCTAGGACAGGGGGACTACGAGCAGTACTTC. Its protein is CASSLGQGDYEQYF.